The 10 T cell receptor beta chains listed next were all sequenced from one sample in a study of T cell responses to AZD1222 COVID-19 vaccine (TCRdb year 2021). Sample time point, as interpreted from the label and publication: about 28 days (+/-7) after the second vaccine dose. Library method: the immunoSEQ multiplex PCR assay. Drawn from immuneACCESS, this table holds only the in-frame rearrangements with V and J called that TCRdb kept. Clones are partly lost; checked studies trace under half to an unresolved V gene and leave the rest unexplained. The sample table shows some 150,000 clones, and roughly nine tenths are seen once. The ten largest make up approximately 3.4% of the sample. The input for sequencing was peripheral blood, taken 28 days after the second AZD1222 dose. The receptor set was obtained from an adult who received the AZD1222 COVID-19 vaccine.

The chain has TRBV19 and TRBJ2-1, with 8 bases matching TRBD1. The junction had 6 bases not matched to a gene; V was cut back by 5 bases and J by 6 bases. The CDR3 covers 14 residues. Per germline, CDR1 LNHDA and CDR2 SQIVND (reference sequence). This CDR3 is CASSLTGVGNEQFF. The DNA of the CDR3 is TGTGCCAGTAGTTTGACAGGGGTGGGCAATGAGCAGTTCTTC.

The chain couples TRBV24-1 to TRBJ2-2; tentative D call: TRBD2 (6 bases). The CDR3 is made up of 15 amino acids. Germline V gene sequence: CDR1 KGHDR, CDR2 SFDVKD. Trimming took off 7 bases at V and 0 bases at J, with 11 bases between the two ends. The CDR3 coding sequence is TGTGCCACCAGCTATAGCGGACCGAACACCGGGGAGCTGTTTTTT. Translated: CATSYSGPNTGELFF.

CDR3 bases: TGTGCCAGCAGGTGGGACAGGGTAAACACTGAAGCTTTCTTT. This gives the protein CASRWDRVNTEAFF. This chain connects TRBV6-5 to TRBJ1-1, with 9 bases aligning to TRBD1. CDR1 and CDR2 (germline): MNHEY, SVGAGI. The CDR3 loop spans 14 amino acids. V was clipped by 6 bases and J by 2 bases; unmatched bases: 4.

V and J are TRBV5-1 and TRBJ1-1; D remains unclear. In germline, CDR1 is SGHRS, CDR2 YFSETQ. There are 13 residues in the CDR3. Trimming left V 0 bases short and J 2 bases short, with 5 bases between. CDR3 sequence: CASSLDRNTEAFF. The DNA for the CDR3 is TGCGCCAGCAGCTTGGACAGAAACACTGAAGCTTTCTTT.

CDR3 DNA sequence: TGTGCCAGCAGTCCCGGGGACAGGGGTTCTTCACCCCTCCACTTT. This codes for CASSPGDRGSSPLHF. The chain links TRBV28 to TRBJ1-6; TRBD1 matches at 10 bases. Germline loops: CDR1 MDHEN, CDR2 SYDVKM. Trimming at V came to 5 bases and at J to 9 bases, leaving 7 bases not matched to a gene. This CDR3 spans 15 amino acids.

This clone has a handful of counts. The chain uses TRBV7-9 and TRBJ1-3, with TRBD1 matching 7 bases. Trimming cost V 6 bases and J 7 bases; bases outside gene matches: 12. CDR3 length: 15 amino acids. Per germline, CDR1 SEHNR and CDR2 FQNEAQ (reference sequence). CDR3 sequence (DNA): TGTGCCAGCAGTCGGGGACAGCCAAGACGCAACACCATATATTTT. It specifies CASSRGQPRRNTIYF.

Here the CDR3 DNA reads TGCAGCGTCCCCGGGGACAACTACGAGCAGTACTTC. This gives the protein CSVPGDNYEQYF. J is TRBJ2-7 and V is TRBV29-1; perhaps TRBD1 as D (6 bases). V was pared by 6 bases and J by 3 bases, with 12 bases between. CDR3 size: 12 residues. Germline V lookup: CDR1 SQVTM, CDR2 ANQGSEA.

This clone was detected once. The chain carries TRBV18 and TRBJ2-1, with 9 positions matching TRBD2. The CDR3 spans 17 residues. Germline assignment: CDR1 KGHSH and CDR2 LQKENI. Unmatched junction bases numbered 8, after V lost 0 bases and J lost 5 bases. The CDR3 DNA reads TGTGCCAGCTCACCACCGGGATCCCTAGCGGGAAACAATGAGCAGTTCTTC. It translates to CASSPPGSLAGNNEQFF.

This clone was detected only once. The chain is built from TRBV29-1 and TRBJ2-1; 12 bases fit TRBD2. Germline loops: CDR1 SQVTM, CDR2 ANQGSEA. Trimming took 3 bases from V and 4 from J; bases not matched to a gene: 4. The CDR3 is 15 amino acids. CDR3 sequence: CSVESSGRAYNEQFF. The CDR3 DNA reads TGCAGCGTTGAGTCTAGCGGGAGGGCGTACAATGAGCAGTTCTTC.

The sample holds one count of this clone. Additional DNA sequences in this sample encode the identical CDR3. V and J are TRBV19 and TRBJ2-7; a possible D gene is TRBD2 (6 bases). V lost 2 bases to trimming and J lost 0 bases, with 8 bases between them. The germline gives CDR1 LNHDA, CDR2 SQIVND (reference sequence). This CDR3 has 14 residues. The DNA of the CDR3 is TGTGCCAGTAGTATAACCGGGAGCTCCTACGAGCAGTACTTC. Translation gives CASSITGSSYEQYF.